The present T cell receptor beta chain was sequenced within a study of shared clonotypes between healthy human individuals. Whole-study context: Per donor, three plates held CD4 naive cells, three held CD4 memory, two held CD8 naive and one held CD8 memory.

Germline CDR1 reads SGHKS; CDR2 reads YYEKEE (reference sequence). The CDR3 consists of 18 residues. V lost 5 bases and J 9 bases, leaving 30 bases between the germline ends. Sequenced by immunoSEQ multiplex PCR; TCRdb stores in-frame clones only, minus some. The table records about 1.5 million clones, around 97% of them present only once. This clonotype originated in a man aged 30 to 39 in good health. The chain carries TRBV5-5 and TRBJ2-1, with D possibly TRBD1 on 6 matching bases. Sequences were obtained from naive CD4+ T cells sorted from blood. Noted subset: CD45RA+ positively selected. CDR3 loop: CASSLAWQGQGNFGEQFF. CDR3 in DNA: TGTGCCAGCAGTCTGGCGTGGCAGGGACAAGGGAACTTCGGTGAGCAGTTCTTC. The variable domain in full, completed from reference TRBV5-5 and TRBJ2-1, reads DAGVTQSPTHLIKTRGQQVTLRCSPISGHKSVSWYQQVLGQGPQFIFQYYEKEERGRGNFPDRFSARQFPNYSSELNVNALLLGDSALYLCASSLAWQGQGNFGEQFFGPGTRLTVL.